This TCR beta chain was recovered during a study of CD8+ T cells in alopecia areata. Study results and limitations: Normal scalp had lower clonality than lesional scalp, with alopecia totalis/universalis lesions showing this most strongly.

In this sample, this clone turned up a few times. What it binds is not known. Additional DNA sequences in this sample encode the identical CDR3. From PBMCs, CD4+ and CD8+ T cells were sorted. Extracted from the samples, RNA was reverse transcribed into cDNA to serve as the sequencing template. Method: immunoSEQ multiplex PCR; TCRdb's copy keeps in-frame clones and lacks some. Of 200,000 to 250,000 clones in the sample, approximately 60% were seen once. The source is a human donor in good health. What was sequenced was CD8+ T cells sorted from blood.

CDR3 nucleotides: TGTGCCAGCAGCTTAGCGGCAGATACGCAGTATTTT. Amino acids: CASSLAADTQYF. This chain links TRBV7-9 with TRBJ2-3, with D unclear. There are 12 residues in the CDR3. From germline, CDR1 is SEHNR and CDR2 FQNEAQ (reference sequence). Trimming took off 0 bases at V and 4 bases at J, with 2 bases between the two ends.